These 20 T cell receptor beta chains originate from one sample sequenced in a study of cytomegalovirus exposure and HLA in healthy donors. With 60 Vbeta and 13 Jbeta primers, the PCR was carried out. Assay used: immunoSEQ multiplex PCR; TCRdb lists only in-frame clones, some missing. In the table there are more than 95,000 clones, approximately 80% of which are singletons. Sequencing was carried out using PBMCs. These receptors were obtained from a woman between 18 and 29 years old in good health and CMV-seropositive.

The V and J genes are TRBV14 and TRBJ2-1; 13 positions match TRBD2. Trimming removed 3 bases from V and 3 bases from J; junction bases left unmatched: 8. CDR1 is SGHDN and CDR2 is FVKESK in the germline V gene. This CDR3 is built from 18 residues. CDR3 amino acids: CASSQGWTSGSDYNEQFF. The CDR3 DNA reads as TGTGCCAGCAGCCAGGGATGGACTAGCGGGAGTGACTACAATGAGCAGTTCTTC.

V and J are TRBV25-1 and TRBJ2-3; 8 bases match TRBD2. Per the germline V gene, CDR1 is MGHDK and CDR2 is SYGVNS. After removal of 8 bases from V and 4 bases from J, the junction contained 14 bases not matched to a gene. The CDR3 totals 16 residues. The CDR3 spells CASSPLAGMGPDTQYF. CDR3 bases: TGTGCCAGCTCCCCTCTAGCGGGTATGGGGCCAGATACGCAGTATTTT.

V usage is TRBV30 and J usage is TRBJ1-5; D might be TRBD1 (5 bases). The CDR3 consists of 14 residues. The germline V gene encodes CDR1 GTSNPN and CDR2 SVGIG (reference sequence). The V end lost 2 bases, the J end lost 7 bases, and 15 bases lay between the germline ends. The chain's CDR3 is CAWSQGTLGQPQHF. The CDR3, as DNA: TGTGCCTGGAGTCAAGGGACTCTAGGACAGCCCCAGCATTTT.

In its sample, this clone was seen once. The rearrangement links TRBV7-9 to TRBJ1-5; TRBD1 matches 8 bases. CDR1 and CDR2 from the germline V gene are SEHNR and FQNEAQ (reference sequence). The J segment lost 3 bases and the V segment lost 4 bases, leaving 5 bases of the junction unmatched. CDR3 length equals 15 residues. The CDR3 DNA is TGTGCCAGCAGCTCCGACAGGGGATACAATCAGCCCCAGCATTTT. It is translated as CASSSDRGYNQPQHF.

J is TRBJ2-7 and V is TRBV14; perhaps TRBD1 as D (5 bases). Germline CDR1 and CDR2: SGHDN and FVKESK. V dropped 8 bases and J dropped 0 bases, with 11 bases sitting between them. The CDR3 is made up of 13 amino acids. The CDR3 sequence: CASASTVSYEQYF. The CDR3 nucleotides read TGTGCCAGCGCTTCGACAGTCTCCTACGAGCAGTACTTC.

The gene calls are TRBV29-1 and TRBJ1-1; a weak D match, TRBD1 (6 bases). V lost 7 bases and J 5 bases, leaving 20 bases between the germline ends. Germline V gene data show CDR1 as SQVTM and CDR2 as ANQGSEA. This CDR3 contains 14 residues. The CDR3 coding sequence is TGCAGCGGCCTCATTGGGGGGGCGGAAACTGAAGCTTTCTTT. This sequence encodes CSGLIGGAETEAFF.

V and J are TRBV29-1 and TRBJ2-7, with 10 bases matching TRBD2. The CDR3 extends over 13 amino acids. Per germline, CDR1 SQVTM and CDR2 ANQGSEA. J lost 7 bases, V lost 7 bases, and 10 bases had no gene match. CDR3: CSAEGSGRREQYF. DNA of the CDR3: TGCAGCGCCGAAGGTAGCGGGAGGAGAGAGCAGTACTTC.

The chain uses TRBV30 and TRBJ1-5, with a weak D call TRBD1 (5 bases). The V end was cut by 3 bases, the J end by 7 bases, with 16 bases between. Germline lookup yields CDR1 GTSNPN and CDR2 SVGIG (reference sequence). The CDR3 runs to 14 residues. The CDR3 loop reads CAWRGAGILQPQHF. The CDR3 nucleotides read TGTGCCTGGAGAGGTGCAGGGATATTGCAGCCCCAGCATTTT.

The rearrangement links TRBV11-2 to TRBJ1-2, with D unresolved. CDR1 and CDR2 (germline): SGHAT, FQNNGV. Trimming cost V 0 bases and J 8 bases, with 10 bases left between them. The CDR3 runs 13 residues. In DNA, the CDR3 is TGTGCCAGCAGCTTAGATCGGGGAGCCGGCTACACCTTC. It yields the protein CASSLDRGAGYTF. The full variable domain, with the rest looked up from reference TRBV11-2 and TRBJ1-2, is EAGVAQSPRYKIIEKRQSVAFWCNPISGHATLYWYQQILGQGPKLLIQFQNNGVVDDSQLPKDRFSAERLKGVDSTLKIQPAKLEDSAVYLCASSLDRGAGYTFGSGTRLTVV.

CDR3: CASSLSRTSGYTQYF. Here the CDR3 DNA reads TGTGCCAGCAGCTTATCCCGGACTAGCGGTTATACGCAGTATTTT. This chain joins TRBV7-4 and TRBJ2-3, with 10 positions matching TRBD2. J gave up 7 bases and V 2 bases, and 6 bases lay outside the gene matches. Per germline, CDR1 SGHVT and CDR2 SQSDAQ. The CDR3 length is 15 residues.

This clone was seen more than once but under ten times. This rearrangement joins TRBV28 to TRBJ1-6; the D gene is possibly TRBD1 (6 bases). The CDR3 consists of 14 residues. CDR1 and CDR2 (germline): MDHEN, SYDVKM. V shed 9 bases and J shed 6 bases, with 15 bases lying between them. CDR3: CASSPGHLNSPLHF. The CDR3 DNA follows: TGTGCCAGTTCCCCGGGACACCTTAATTCACCCCTCCACTTT. The variable domain in full, completed from reference TRBV28 and TRBJ1-6, reads DVKVTQSSRYLVKRTGEKVFLECVQDMDHENMFWYRQDPGLGLRLIYFSYDVKMKEKGDIPEGYSVSREKKERFSLILESASTNQTSMYLCASSPGHLNSPLHFGNGTRLTVT.

This clone has a handful of counts. The chain carries TRBV28 and TRBJ2-7; unclear D gene. There are 13 residues in the CDR3. The germline CDR1 and CDR2 sequences are MDHEN and SYDVKM. V was trimmed by 4 bases and J by 2 bases, leaving 9 bases between them. CDR3 amino acids: CASSYGGTYEQYF. The CDR3 region has the DNA TGTGCCAGCAGTTACGGCGGAACCTACGAGCAGTACTTC.

This clone was seen a handful of times. This sequence joins TRBV11-2 and TRBJ1-1, with D perhaps TRBD1 (6 bases). The CDR3 has 15 residues. V lost 5 bases and J lost 5, with 18 bases in between. Germline V gene sequence: CDR1 SGHAT, CDR2 FQNNGV. The CDR3 nucleotides are TGTGCCAGCAGCCCCCTACAGGGAAAGATGACTGAAGCTTTCTTT. It codes for CASSPLQGKMTEAFF.

The chain couples TRBV4-2 to TRBJ2-1; 10 bases agree with TRBD2. This CDR3 spans 15 amino acids. V lost 0 bases, J lost 6 bases, and 2 bases stayed unmatched. Germline V gene data show CDR1 as LGHNA and CDR2 as YNFKEQ. The CDR3 DNA reads TGTGCCAGCAGCCAAGATTCTAGCGGGGGCAATGAGCAGTTCTTC. Its protein product is CASSQDSSGGNEQFF.

The chain uses TRBV5-1 and TRBJ2-3; 13 bases line up with TRBD2. The CDR3 runs to 15 residues. V dropped 5 bases and J dropped 3; count of bases not matched to a gene: 3. The germline V gene encodes CDR1 SGHRS and CDR2 YFSETQ. For the CDR3, the DNA is TGCGCCAGCAGAAGGACTAGCGGGGGAACAGATACGCAGTATTTT. Encoded protein: CASRRTSGGTDTQYF.

This rearrangement joins TRBV11-2 to TRBJ2-7; TRBD1 aligns across 10 bases. J gave up 2 bases and V 1 base, and 5 bases lay outside the gene matches. The germline V gene has CDR1 SGHAT and CDR2 FQNNGV. The CDR3 is 16 amino acids. The chain's CDR3 is CASSLAGGQGTYEQYF. The CDR3 nucleotides are TGTGCCAGCAGCTTAGCGGGGGGACAGGGGACCTACGAGCAGTACTTC.

This chain uses TRBV11-2 with TRBJ2-7; D may be TRBD1 (6 bases). This CDR3 spans 17 amino acids. Germline CDR1 is SGHAT and CDR2 is FQNNGV. The V end was cut by 4 bases, the J end by 1 base, with 20 bases between. DNA of the CDR3: TGTGCCAGCAGCTACCAGCAAACAGGGTGGGGGTCCTACGAGCAGTACTTC. The encoded protein is CASSYQQTGWGSYEQYF.

This clone has more than one count but fewer than ten. V and J are TRBV30 and TRBJ2-5, with 8 nucleotides matching TRBD2. The V segment lost 0 bases and the J segment 4 bases; nucleotides outside the gene matches: 7. The CDR3 is made up of 15 amino acids. CDR1 is GTSNPN, CDR2 SVGIG, per germline (reference sequence). CDR3 DNA sequence: TGTGCCTGGAGTGTACAATTTGCGGGAGGAGAGACCCAGTACTTC. Protein: CAWSVQFAGGETQYF.

The genes are TRBV2 and TRBJ2-3; TRBD2 aligns across 8 bases. V was clipped by 6 bases and J by 2 bases; unmatched bases: 7. The CDR3 is made up of 15 amino acids. CDR1 is SNHLY and CDR2 is FYNNEI in the germline V gene. The CDR3 region has the DNA TGTGCCAGCAGCGCCACTAGCGGCTTCACAGATACGCAGTATTTT. It yields the protein CASSATSGFTDTQYF.

This sequence joins TRBV18 and TRBJ1-5, with D possibly being TRBD1 (5 bases). Trimming left V 5 bases short and J 7 bases short, with 18 bases between. Germline V CDR1 and CDR2: KGHSH, LQKENI. The CDR3 sequence is 15 residues long. CDR3 nucleotide sequence: TGTGCCAGCTCAACTAACAGGTTATCGTCGCAGCCCCAGCATTTT. This encodes CASSTNRLSSQPQHF. The full variable domain, rest sourced from reference TRBV18 and TRBJ1-5, is NAGVMQNPRHLVRRRGQEARLRCSPMKGHSHVYWYRQLPEEGLKFMVYLQKENIIDESGMPKERFSAEFPKEGPSILRIQQVVRGDSAAYFCASSTNRLSSQPQHFGDGTRLSIL.